This is a list of T cell receptor beta chains from one sample in a study of cytomegalovirus exposure and HLA in healthy donors. Profiling relied on immunoSEQ multiplex PCR, and the TCRdb table lists in-frame clones only, not all of them. The sample gives approximately 150,000 clones, roughly 90% of which show up once; roughly 0.5% is in the top ten. Sequenced input: PBMCs. These receptors were obtained from a woman between 35 and 50 years old in good health and CMV-seronegative. The CDR3 runs from the conserved cysteine through the conserved F or W. Each record gives: J gene, D gene, V gene, clone size, CDR3 protein, CDR3 DNA. A D gene is named only where the DNA matches it firmly. Some rows have no size entry. The others give once, few or many, or a class for an expanded clone.

J: TRBJ2-1; D: TRBD1; V: TRBV18; size: NA; CDR3: CASSPLQGGDNEQFF; DNA: TGTGCCAGCTCACCTTTACAGGGGGGAGATAATGAGCAGTTCTTC
J: TRBJ2-7; D: TRBD2; V: TRBV7-3; size: NA; CDR3: CASSLTASGAYEQYF; DNA: TGTGCCAGCAGCTTAACGGCTAGCGGAGCCTACGAGCAGTACTTC
J: TRBJ2-1; D: NA; V: TRBV28; size: NA; CDR3: CASSFVRSGTLNEQFF; DNA: TGTGCCAGCAGTTTTGTCCGTAGCGGCACGCTCAATGAGCAGTTCTTC
J: TRBJ2-7; D: TRBD1; V: TRBV10-3; size: NA; CDR3: CAISELEQGPGQYF; DNA: TGTGCCATCAGTGAGTTAGAACAGGGGCCGGGGCAGTACTTC
J: TRBJ2-1; D: TRBD2; V: TRBV28; size: NA; CDR3: CASSHGLAATYNEQFF; DNA: TGTGCCAGCAGCCATGGACTAGCTGCCACCTACAATGAGCAGTTCTTC
J: TRBJ1-4; D: TRBD1; V: TRBV7-9; size: NA; CDR3: CASSIRTGRGEKLFF; DNA: TGTGCCAGCAGCATCCGGACAGGACGGGGGGAAAAACTGTTTTTT
J: TRBJ1-1; D: NA; V: TRBV5-1; size: NA; CDR3: CASSFEAGPEAFF; DNA: TGCGCCAGCAGCTTTGAAGCAGGGCCTGAAGCTTTCTTT
J: TRBJ1-1; D: NA; V: TRBV7-2; size: NA; CDR3: CASSTYRNTEAFF; DNA: TGTGCCAGCAGCACCTACAGGAACACTGAAGCTTTCTTT
J: TRBJ2-7; D: NA; V: TRBV28; size: NA; CDR3: CASSYTRVDEQYF; DNA: TGTGCCAGCAGTTACACCCGGGTTGACGAGCAGTACTTC
J: TRBJ2-7; D: TRBD2; V: TRBV7-9; size: NA; CDR3: CSAGDGTSGRGEQYF; DNA: TGTTCCGCCGGAGATGGGACTAGCGGTCGGGGGGAGCAGTACTTC
J: TRBJ2-7; D: NA; V: TRBV5-1; size: once; CDR3: CASSLDKNYEQYF; DNA: TGCGCCAGCAGCTTGGACAAGAACTACGAGCAGTACTTC
J: TRBJ2-7; D: NA; V: TRBV28; size: NA; CDR3: CASSFQNYEQYF; DNA: TGTGCCAGCAGTTTTCAGAACTACGAGCAGTACTTC
J: TRBJ1-1; D: NA; V: TRBV2; size: NA; CDR3: CASSEAGAMEIF; DNA: TGTGCCAGCAGTGAGGCGGGGGCAATGGAGATCTTT
J: TRBJ2-1; D: TRBD2; V: TRBV18; size: NA; CDR3: CASSPTTRTSGEGEQFF; DNA: TGTGCCAGCTCACCAACGACTCGGACTAGCGGGGAAGGTGAGCAGTTCTTC
J: TRBJ2-3; D: TRBD2; V: TRBV4-1; size: NA; CDR3: CASSQDAGTVPGRTDTQYF; DNA: TGCGCCAGCAGCCAAGACGCAGGTACGGTCCCCGGGAGGACAGATACGCAGTATTTT
J: TRBJ2-1; D: NA; V: TRBV6-4; size: NA; CDR3: CASSQDSYNEQFF; DNA: TGTGCCAGCAGCCAGGACTCCTACAATGAGCAGTTCTTC
J: TRBJ1-6; D: NA; V: TRBV5-4; size: NA; CDR3: CASSLGSGSPLHF; DNA: TGTGCCAGCAGCTTGGGCTCGGGGTCACCCCTCCACTTT
J: TRBJ2-7; D: NA; V: TRBV6-1; size: few; CDR3: CASSVGSAYEQYF; DNA: TGTGCCAGCAGTGTCGGCAGCGCCTACGAGCAGTACTTC
J: TRBJ2-5; D: NA; V: TRBV11-2; size: NA; CDR3: CASKREQETQYF; DNA: TGTGCCAGCAAGAGGGAGCAAGAGACCCAGTACTTC
J: TRBJ2-3; D: NA; V: TRBV30; size: once; CDR3: CAWMSTGTDTQYF; DNA: TGTGCCTGGATGTCCACAGGGACAGATACGCAGTATTTT
J: TRBJ1-1; D: NA; V: TRBV10-3; size: NA; CDR3: CAISEAGNTEAFF; DNA: TGTGCCATCAGTGAGGCAGGGAACACTGAAGCTTTCTTT
J: TRBJ1-2; D: NA; V: TRBV5-5; size: NA; CDR3: CASSDHPGANYGYTF; DNA: TGTGCCAGCAGCGACCACCCGGGGGCTAACTATGGCTACACCTTC
J: TRBJ2-5; D: TRBD2; V: TRBV6-6; size: NA; CDR3: CASSRGLAKGKETQYF; DNA: TGTGCCAGCAGCCGTGGACTAGCGAAAGGGAAAGAGACCCAGTACTTC
J: TRBJ1-2; D: TRBD1; V: TRBV6-1; size: NA; CDR3: CASMLPQGDYGYTF; DNA: TGTGCCAGCATGCTCCCTCAGGGGGACTATGGCTACACCTTC
J: TRBJ1-2; D: TRBD1; V: TRBV5-6; size: NA; CDR3: CASSAQGAIYGYTF; DNA: TGTGCCAGCAGCGCGCAGGGGGCTATCTATGGCTACACCTTC
J: TRBJ2-5; D: TRBD2; V: TRBV5-4; size: NA; CDR3: CASSFGGGRGSVETQYF; DNA: TGTGCCAGCAGCTTTGGGGGGGGAAGAGGGTCGGTAGAGACCCAGTACTTC
J: TRBJ2-2; D: TRBD2; V: TRBV2; size: once; CDR3: CAGSASGRAAGELFF; DNA: TGTGCCGGCAGTGCTAGCGGGAGGGCCGCCGGGGAGCTGTTTTTT